This T cell receptor (beta chain) was captured in a study of cytomegalovirus exposure and HLA in healthy donors. This clone has just one count. Antigen: not known. Sequencing was performed with immunoSEQ multiplex PCR; in TCRdb, only in-frame clones are kept and a portion is missing. The data contain 200,000 to 300,000 clones, around 91% of them seen just once; the ten biggest clones take up under 4%. Separation from the 666-subject first cohort characterized the roughly 120-subject validation cohort, to which the donors belonged. Study-wide results and caveats: Researchers reported that a few CMV-associated chains were confirmed in vitro as CMV antigen-specific. The study designated fewer than 200 TCR beta chains cytomegalovirus-associated.

The CDR3 spans 11 residues. The V and J ends lost 0 bases and 12 bases respectively, with 6 bases between them. In germline, CDR1 is ENHRY, CDR2 SYGVKD. This clonotype was obtained from a woman aged 25 to 45 in good health and CMV-seronegative. This sequence joins TRBV10-3 and TRBJ2-1; D uncertain. What was sequenced was PBMCs. Written as DNA, the CDR3 is TGTGCCATCAGTGAGTCGGGCCGGCAGTTCTTC. It specifies CAISESGRQFF.